The following is a T cell receptor beta chain sequence with its context. Data came from immunoSEQ multiplex PCR; TCRdb stores just in-frame clones and leaves some out. The repertoire holds tens of thousands of clones, with around 90% as singletons. This entry comes from a study of T cell changes during pregnancy in multiple sclerosis. The receptor's source is a female donor with multiple sclerosis, enrolled in a pregnancy study. Specimen: PBMCs (not recorded whether the cells were cultured).

CDR3 nucleotides: TGCGCCAGCAGCTTGGGGGGTTCTGGAAACACCATATATTTT. It yields the protein CASSLGGSGNTIYF. The gene calls are TRBV5-1 and TRBJ1-3; D is unclear. Germline lookup yields CDR1 SGHRS and CDR2 YFSETQ. This CDR3 is built from 14 residues. V was clipped by 0 bases and J by 1 base, with 5 bases between them. Full variable domain (rest looked up from reference TRBV5-1 and TRBJ1-3): KAGVTQTPRYLIKTRGQQVTLSCSPISGHRSVSWYQQTPGQGLQFLFEYFSETQRNKGNFPGRFSGRQFSNSRSEMNVSTLELGDSALYLCASSLGGSGNTIYFGEGSWLTVV.